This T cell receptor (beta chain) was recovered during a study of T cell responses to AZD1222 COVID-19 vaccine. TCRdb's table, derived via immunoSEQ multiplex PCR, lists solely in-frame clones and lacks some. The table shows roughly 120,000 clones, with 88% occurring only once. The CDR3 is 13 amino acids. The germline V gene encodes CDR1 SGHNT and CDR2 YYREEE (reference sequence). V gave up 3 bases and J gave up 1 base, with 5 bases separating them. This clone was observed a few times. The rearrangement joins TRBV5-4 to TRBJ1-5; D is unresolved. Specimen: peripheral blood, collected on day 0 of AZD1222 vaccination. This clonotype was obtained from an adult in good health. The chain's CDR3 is CASSYNSNQPQHF. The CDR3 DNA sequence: TGTGCCAGCAGCTACAACAGCAATCAGCCCCAGCATTTT.